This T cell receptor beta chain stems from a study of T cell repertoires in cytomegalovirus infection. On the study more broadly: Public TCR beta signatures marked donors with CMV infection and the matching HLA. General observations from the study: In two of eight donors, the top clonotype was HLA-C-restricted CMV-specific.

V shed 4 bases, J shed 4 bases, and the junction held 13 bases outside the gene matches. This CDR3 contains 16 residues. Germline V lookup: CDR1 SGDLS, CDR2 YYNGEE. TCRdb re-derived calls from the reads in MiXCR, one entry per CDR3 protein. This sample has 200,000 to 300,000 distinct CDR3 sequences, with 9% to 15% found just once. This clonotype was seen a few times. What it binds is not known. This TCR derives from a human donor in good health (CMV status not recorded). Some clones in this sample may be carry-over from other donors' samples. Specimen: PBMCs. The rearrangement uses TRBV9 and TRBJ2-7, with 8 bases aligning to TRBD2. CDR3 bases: TGTGCCAGCAGCCAAGGGTCCCAGCGGGAGATTTACGAGCAGTACTTC. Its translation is CASSQGSQREIYEQYF.